This entry lists 6 T cell receptor beta chains sequenced from one sample in a study of CD8+ T cells in alopecia areata. Following extraction, RNA underwent reverse transcription to cDNA, which served as the sequencing template. Produced via immunoSEQ multiplex PCR; TCRdb's table is partial and in-frame only. The sample holds roughly 97,000 clones; 35% to 45% are singletons and the top ten take roughly 1.3%. The sample was CD4+ T cells sorted from blood. The receptors originated from a human donor with alopecia areata.

The rearrangement uses TRBV5-6 and TRBJ2-3; TRBD1 or TRBD2 may be the D gene (6 bases each). Looked up from germline, CDR1 is SGHDT and CDR2 is YYEEEE. Trimming pared 0 bases from V and 1 base from J, leaving 12 bases between. The CDR3 contains 16 residues. The CDR3 DNA is TGTGCCAGCAGCTTGGCCCGGGGGCGGGGCACAGATACGCAGTATTTT. This gives the protein CASSLARGRGTDTQYF.

The chain uses TRBV5-6 and TRBJ1-5; 9 bases map to TRBD1. In germline, CDR1 is SGHDT, CDR2 YYEEEE. Unmatched junction bases numbered 9, after V lost 5 bases and J lost 3 bases. This CDR3 comprises 16 residues. CDR3 nucleotides: TGTGCCAGCAGATTTGATGACAGGGGGAACAATCAGCCCCAGCATTTT. Its translation: CASRFDDRGNNQPQHF.

This chain joins TRBV30 and TRBJ1-5, with a weak D call TRBD1 (5 bases). CDR1 GTSNPN and CDR2 SVGIG come from the germline V gene (reference sequence). V lost 2 bases, J lost 3 bases, and 8 bases lay in between. The CDR3 is 13 residues long. The chain's CDR3 is CAWSHGANQPQHF. Here the CDR3 DNA reads TGTGCCTGGAGTCACGGGGCCAATCAGCCCCAGCATTTT.

This clone has a single count. The V gene is TRBV27, the J gene TRBJ2-7; D is uncertain. The V and J ends lost 4 bases and 2 bases respectively, with 15 bases between them. In germline, CDR1 is MNHEY, CDR2 SMNVEV (reference sequence). The CDR3 is 15 amino acids. This chain's CDR3 is CASSSPGGYAYEQYF. The CDR3 coding sequence is TGTGCCAGCAGTTCCCCCGGTGGGTATGCCTACGAGCAGTACTTC.

The CDR3, as DNA: TGTGCCAGCAGACCCTGGACTAGACAAGAGACCCAGTACTTC. It yields the protein CASRPWTRQETQYF. This chain joins TRBV11-2 and TRBJ2-5; TRBD2 aligns across 7 bases. The V gene's germline CDR1 is SGHAT and CDR2 FQNNGV. The CDR3 totals 14 residues. V was pared by 6 bases and J by 2 bases, with 6 bases of the junction left unmatched.

The chain uses TRBV9 and TRBJ1-5, with 7 bases matching TRBD1. From germline, CDR1 is SGDLS and CDR2 YYNGEE. V lost 3 bases to trimming and J lost 6 bases; unmatched junction nucleotides: 6. The CDR3 loop spans 14 amino acids. The CDR3 loop is CASSETGSFQPQHF. CDR3 in DNA: TGTGCCAGCAGCGAGACAGGGAGCTTTCAGCCCCAGCATTTT.